The clone carrying this T cell receptor beta chain has at least ten counts. The antigen remains undetermined. The assay was immunoSEQ multiplex PCR, and TCRdb's table has in-frame clones only and misses some. The sample holds tens of thousands of clones, around 94% seen once. Thawed PBMCs were FACS-sorted into unstimulated CD4+CD25+CD127- regulatory T cells, CD4+CD25- non-regulatory cells, CD4 and CD8 cells. With 5 bases clipped from V and 4 bases from J, the junction kept 4 bases outside the gene matches. Germline V lookup: CDR1 WNHNN, CDR2 SYGVQD (reference sequence). This CDR3 spans 15 amino acids. The sample originates from a study of Tregs in tolerant kidney transplant recipients. Findings and caveats of the study: The small number of patients limits these findings pending further validation.

What was sequenced was CD8+ T cells from blood. This receptor was obtained from a human donor in good health. This chain uses TRBV10-1 with TRBJ2-5; 13 nucleotides line up with TRBD2. The CDR3 DNA reads TGCGCCAGCAGTACGGGACTAGCGGGGCCAGAGACCCAGTACTTC. Amino acids: CASSTGLAGPETQYF.